This entry lists 21 T cell receptor beta chains sequenced from one sample in a study of blood T cell repertoires in COVID-19. Profiling relied on immunoSEQ multiplex PCR, and the TCRdb table lists in-frame clones only, not all of them. The sample lists about 260,000 clones; 85% were seen once. Sequencing was carried out using peripheral blood. The receptors were gathered from a human donor in a cohort sampled during active COVID-19.

The chain combines TRBV24-1 with TRBJ2-1; D unclear. The CDR3 runs 14 residues. V lost 5 bases and J 0 bases, leaving 7 bases between the germline ends. Germline CDR1 KGHDR, CDR2 SFDVKD. The CDR3 sequence is CATSGANSYNEQFF. The CDR3 DNA reads TGTGCCACCAGTGGGGCAAACTCCTACAATGAGCAGTTCTTC.

The chain couples TRBV6-6 to TRBJ2-1; D possibly corresponds to TRBD2 (5 bases). The V gene's germline CDR1 is MNHNY and CDR2 SVGAGI (reference sequence). Trimming removed 4 bases from V and 8 bases from J, with 15 bases in between. The CDR3 has 14 amino acids. The CDR3 region has the DNA TGTGCCAGCAGTTTCGACTATAGTTCCCATGAGCAGTTCTTC. It is translated as CASSFDYSSHEQFF.

V gene TRBV7-9 combines with J gene TRBJ2-7; TRBD1 agrees at 8 bases. V shed 7 bases, J shed 6 bases, and the junction held 5 bases outside the gene matches. Germline values: CDR1 SEHNR, CDR2 FQNEAQ (reference sequence). The CDR3 is 12 residues long. In DNA form, the CDR3 reads TGTGCCAGCAACACGGACAGGGTCGAGCAGTACTTC. This sequence encodes CASNTDRVEQYF.

In this sample, this clone turned up once. The genes are TRBV5-1 and TRBJ2-3; possibly TRBD2 for D (5 bases). Germline V gene data show CDR1 as SGHRS and CDR2 as YFSETQ. The V and J ends lost 1 base and 1 base respectively, with 10 bases between them. This CDR3 contains 15 residues. CDR3 in amino acids: CASSLLVSGTDTQYF. As DNA, the CDR3 is TGCGCCAGCAGCTTGTTGGTTAGCGGCACAGATACGCAGTATTTT.

This chain joins TRBV27 and TRBJ1-2; D call uncertain. Trimming shortened V by 2 bases and J by 6 bases, and 10 bases separated the two germline ends. Germline lookup yields CDR1 MNHEY and CDR2 SMNVEV (reference sequence). This CDR3 region has 13 residues. CDR3 sequence (DNA): TGTGCCAGCAGTTTAGTTTTGGCAAATGGCTACACCTTC. Amino acids: CASSLVLANGYTF.

This sequence joins TRBV7-9 and TRBJ2-1, with 13 bases that match TRBD2. Germline lookup yields CDR1 SEHNR and CDR2 FQNEAQ (reference sequence). With V trimmed by 1 base and J by 8 bases, 11 bases remained unmatched. This CDR3 has 18 residues. The CDR3 region is CASSLGGLAGVLSDEQFF. The CDR3 DNA sequence: TGTGCCAGCAGCTTAGGAGGACTAGCGGGAGTGCTATCAGATGAGCAGTTCTTC.

The chain carries TRBV6-2 or TRBV6-3 and TRBJ1-5; 9 positions match TRBD1. Per germline, CDR1 MNHEY and CDR2 SVGEGT. V shed 5 bases and J 4 bases; nucleotides not matched to a gene: 9. The CDR3 spans 16 residues. In DNA form, the CDR3 reads TGTGCCAGCAGTACCCTAGGGACAGGGTCAAATCAGCCCCAGCATTTT. This translates into CASSTLGTGSNQPQHF.

V usage is TRBV6-1 and J usage is TRBJ1-3; TRBD1 matches at 7 bases. The CDR3 totals 17 residues. The V and J ends lost 3 bases and 1 base, in that order; junction bases with no gene match: 9. Germline V CDR1 and CDR2: MNHNS, SASEGT. CDR3 sequence (DNA): TGTGCCAGCAGTGACAATTCCAGGGGGGTATCTGGAAACACCATATATTTT. It encodes CASSDNSRGVSGNTIYF.

The chain uses TRBV5-6 and TRBJ2-3; 16 bases agree with TRBD2. Germline CDR1 is SGHDT and CDR2 is YYEEEE. V was pared by 7 bases and J by 1 base, with 9 bases of the junction left unmatched. CDR3 length: 18 residues. The CDR3 protein is CASRILGLAGGGTDTQYF. The CDR3 DNA sequence: TGTGCCAGCCGAATTTTGGGACTAGCGGGAGGGGGCACAGATACGCAGTATTTT.

The rearrangement links TRBV6-1 to TRBJ2-7, with TRBD1 matching 11 bases. The CDR3 totals 16 residues. Germline loops: CDR1 MNHNS, CDR2 SASEGT. With V trimmed by 3 bases and J by 2 bases, 6 bases remained unmatched. In nucleotides, the CDR3 is TGTGCCAGCAGTGACCCCCGGGACAGGGGGACCTACGAGCAGTACTTC. Protein sequence: CASSDPRDRGTYEQYF.

The chain couples TRBV3-1 (or the pseudogene TRBV3-2) to TRBJ2-4; 9 nucleotides match TRBD1. Germline V CDR1 and CDR2: LGHDT, YNNKEL (reference sequence). This CDR3 is built from 17 residues. The junction had 12 bases not matched to a gene; V was cut back by 2 bases and J by 7 bases. The CDR3 DNA reads as TGTGCCAGCAGCCAATTTACAGGGGGCGCTGGGAAGAACATTCAGTACTTC. Translation: CASSQFTGGAGKNIQYF.

This clone was seen once. The J gene is TRBJ1-2, the V gene TRBV7-2; possibly TRBD1 for D (6 bases). Germline CDR1 reads SGHTA; CDR2 reads FQGNSA. Trimming took off 5 bases at V and 4 bases at J, with 14 bases between the two ends. CDR3 length equals 14 residues. The CDR3 reads CASSPRQAGYGYTF. The CDR3 DNA sequence: TGTGCCAGCAGCCCCCGACAGGCGGGCTATGGCTACACCTTC.

V gene TRBV18 combines with J gene TRBJ1-6; D possibly corresponds to TRBD1 (5 bases). Trimming removed 6 bases at V and 8 bases at J, with 20 bases between. Germline CDR1 KGHSH, CDR2 LQKENI. The CDR3 consists of 16 residues. Here the CDR3 reads CASSRGTPGVDSPLHF. The CDR3 DNA is TGTGCCAGCTCCCGCGGGACCCCCGGAGTGGATTCACCCCTCCACTTT. The full variable domain, rest sourced from reference TRBV18 and TRBJ1-6, is NAGVMQNPRHLVRRRGQEARLRCSPMKGHSHVYWYRQLPEEGLKFMVYLQKENIIDESGMPKERFSAEFPKEGPSILRIQQVVRGDSAAYFCASSRGTPGVDSPLHFGNGTRLTVT.

V usage is TRBV3-1 (or the pseudogene TRBV3-2) and J usage is TRBJ1-6; maybe TRBD1 (5 bases). The CDR3 is made up of 14 amino acids. Germline CDR1 and CDR2: LGHDT and YNNKEL (reference sequence). Trimming cost V 8 bases and J 0 bases, with 8 bases left between them. The CDR3: CASRGGSYNSPLHF. CDR3 bases: TGTGCCAGCCGCGGGGGCTCCTATAATTCACCCCTCCACTTT.

This clone was picked up a small number of times. This sequence joins TRBV12-3 or TRBV12-4 and TRBJ2-2; D uncertain. This CDR3 comprises 12 residues. Trimming shortened V by 4 bases and J by 5 bases, and 5 bases separated the two germline ends. CDR3 bases: TGTGCCAGCAGTTCCGGGACCGGGGAGCTGTTTTTT. This codes for CASSSGTGELFF.

The rearrangement joins TRBV19 to TRBJ2-5, with unresolved D. The CDR3 sequence is 14 residues long. Germline V CDR1 and CDR2: LNHDA, SQIVND (reference sequence). Trimming cost V 4 bases and J 2 bases, with 11 bases left between them. The CDR3 protein is CASSTPGHQETQYF. The CDR3 bases are TGTGCCAGTAGTACACCGGGTCATCAAGAGACCCAGTACTTC.

The chain is built from TRBV11-2 and TRBJ1-3, with unresolved D. The germline V gene has CDR1 SGHAT and CDR2 FQNNGV. The CDR3 runs 16 residues. Trimming stripped 2 bases from V and 0 bases from J, with 11 bases between. Written as DNA, the CDR3 is TGTGCCAGCAGCTTATATCCGCGAAGCTCTGGAAACACCATATATTTT. Amino acid sequence: CASSLYPRSSGNTIYF.

This chain joins TRBV21-1 and TRBJ2-2; the tabulated D call, TRBD2, remains unverified against the DNA. TRBV21-1 is given as a pseudogene. The CDR3 extends over 14 amino acids. In nucleotides, the CDR3 is TGTGCCAGCAAGGAGGGGCGCGGCACCGGGGAGCTGTTTTTT. Residues: CASKEGRGTGELFF.

A few counts support this clone. The rearrangement links TRBV6-6 to TRBJ1-5; 7 bases are shared with TRBD1. With 5 bases clipped from V and 2 bases from J, the junction kept 3 bases outside the gene matches. The CDR3 totals 14 residues. Germline loops: CDR1 MNHNY, CDR2 SVGAGI (reference sequence). In DNA, the CDR3 is TGTGCCAGCAGTGCCCAGGGGGGCAATCAGCCCCAGCATTTT. Amino acids: CASSAQGGNQPQHF.

The rearrangement uses TRBV6-6 and TRBJ2-5; 10 bases match TRBD2. Germline-derived CDR1 and CDR2 are MNHNY and SVGAGI (reference sequence). The CDR3 sequence is 16 residues long. Trimming removed 2 bases from V and 5 bases from J; junction bases left unmatched: 8. This CDR3 is CASSYPGLASGETQYF. The CDR3 DNA is TGTGCCAGCAGTTACCCGGGACTAGCGAGTGGGGAGACCCAGTACTTC.

V and J are TRBV6-1 and TRBJ2-5, with TRBD2 matching over 14 bases. Germline CDR1 reads MNHNS; CDR2 reads SASEGT. This CDR3 contains 16 residues. Trimming removed 6 bases from V and 5 bases from J; junction bases left unmatched: 8. CDR3 region: CASSERTSGRRETQYF. CDR3 sequence (DNA): TGTGCCAGCAGCGAAAGGACTAGCGGGAGGAGGGAGACCCAGTACTTC.